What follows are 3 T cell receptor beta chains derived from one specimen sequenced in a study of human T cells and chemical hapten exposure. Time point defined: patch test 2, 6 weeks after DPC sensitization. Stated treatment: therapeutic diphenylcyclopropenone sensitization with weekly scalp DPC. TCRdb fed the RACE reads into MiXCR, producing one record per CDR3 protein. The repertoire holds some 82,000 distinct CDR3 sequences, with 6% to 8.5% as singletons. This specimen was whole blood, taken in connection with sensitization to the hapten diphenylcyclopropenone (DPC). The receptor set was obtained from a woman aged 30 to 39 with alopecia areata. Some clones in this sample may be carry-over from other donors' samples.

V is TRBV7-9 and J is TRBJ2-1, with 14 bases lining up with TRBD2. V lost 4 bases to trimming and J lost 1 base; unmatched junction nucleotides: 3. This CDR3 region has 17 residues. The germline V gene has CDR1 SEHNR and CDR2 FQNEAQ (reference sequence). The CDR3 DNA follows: TGTGCCAGCAGCTCGGGACTAGCGGGGGAGTCCTACAATGAGCAGTTCTTC. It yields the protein CASSSGLAGESYNEQFF.

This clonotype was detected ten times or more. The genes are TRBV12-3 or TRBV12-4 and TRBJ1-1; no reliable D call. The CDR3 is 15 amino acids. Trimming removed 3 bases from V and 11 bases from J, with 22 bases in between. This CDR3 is CASSFIRIVADGAFF. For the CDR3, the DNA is TGTGCCAGCAGTTTTATCCGAATTGTGGCGGACGGGGCTTTCTTT.

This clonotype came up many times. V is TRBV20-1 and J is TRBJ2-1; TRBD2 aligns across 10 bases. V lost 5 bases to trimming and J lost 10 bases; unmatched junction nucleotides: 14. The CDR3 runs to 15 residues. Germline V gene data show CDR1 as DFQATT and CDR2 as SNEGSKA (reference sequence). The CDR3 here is CSAESGGAYAREQFF. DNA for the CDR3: TGCAGTGCTGAAAGCGGGGGGGCCTATGCTCGAGAGCAGTTCTTC.